The source of this T cell receptor beta chain is a study of blood T cell repertoires in COVID-19. In the study overall: Acute and convalescent COVID-19 specimens originated in the United States, Italy and Spain. PBMCs, B-cell-depleted T cells, or T cells provided the cDNA or gDNA that made up the material.

In the original workflow: Amplification from reference gene primers served as the basis for estimated nucleated cell counts. The data were produced by immunoSEQ multiplex PCR, yet TCRdb's version contains in-frame clones alone and is incomplete. V and J calls and clone size are as listed in that table; D and trimming were resolved from the DNA. The sample shows around 93,000 clones, about 81% of them seen only once. Germline CDR1 and CDR2: MNHNY and SVGAGI (reference sequence). The CDR3 runs to 15 residues. V shed 2 bases and J shed 1 base, with 10 bases lying between them. The receptor's source is a man older than 75 with acute or convalescent COVID-19. The specimen sequenced was peripheral blood. This sequence joins TRBV6-6 and TRBJ2-3, with D possibly being TRBD2 (5 bases). CDR3 region: CASSYGGPGTDTQYF. The CDR3 DNA sequence: TGTGCCAGCAGTTACGGCGGGCCTGGCACAGATACGCAGTATTTT.